This TCR beta chain is from a study of blood T cell repertoires in COVID-19. Study in general: Spain, Italy and the United States supplied samples that represented acute and convalescent COVID-19. PBMCs, B-cell-depleted T cells, or T cells were the source of the cDNA or gDNA that made up the material.

Original processing notes: For nucleated cells, counts were estimated from reference gene primer amplification. The data were produced by immunoSEQ multiplex PCR, yet TCRdb's version contains in-frame clones alone and is incomplete. The D gene and trimming were derived from the DNA, and the V and J assignments and clone size from that table. In the table there are about 330,000 clones, over 70% of which are singletons. CDR1 and CDR2 (germline): SGHNT, YYREEE (reference sequence). Between the trimmed V and J ends, which lost 3 bases and 2 bases, there was a span of 16 bases. The CDR3 has 16 residues. The sequenced material came from peripheral blood. This TCR was sampled from a woman between 45 and 65 years old with acute or convalescent COVID-19. V and J are TRBV5-4 and TRBJ2-3; maybe TRBD2 (5 bases). The CDR3 region has the DNA TGTGCCAGCAGCTACGGGGTACCTATATCCACAGATACGCAGTATTTT. It translates to CASSYGVPISTDTQYF.